Given below is one T cell receptor (beta chain) in context. Libraries were prepared by immunoSEQ multiplex PCR; TCRdb keeps only in-frame clonotypes and omits some of them. The sample carries over 60,000 clones, 70% to 90% recorded once. The data are from a study of control samples from healthy donors and cancer patients. V was trimmed by 5 bases and J by 0 bases, leaving 5 bases between them. In germline, CDR1 is SGHNT, CDR2 YENEEA. CDR3 length: 12 amino acids. The rearrangement joins TRBV11-3 to TRBJ2-7; no clear D. Source material: blood. The sequence was obtained from a man in his forties in good health. The CDR3 sequence: CASSLNSYEQYF. DNA of the CDR3: TGTGCCAGCAGCCTTAACTCCTACGAGCAGTACTTC.